The T cell receptor (beta chain) described here comes from a study of technical replicates of blood from several donors. Method: immunoSEQ multiplex PCR; TCRdb's copy keeps in-frame clones and lacks some. The data contain more than 90,000 clones, around 95% of them singletons. Input material: T cells isolated from PBMCs. The receptor comes from a human donor in good health.

The chain's CDR3 is CASSTTGLAGGKTDEQFF. For the CDR3, the DNA is TGTGCCAGCAGCACCACAGGACTAGCGGGAGGTAAAACGGATGAGCAGTTCTTC. V is TRBV7-9 and J is TRBJ2-1, with 14 nucleotides matching TRBD2. V was clipped by 5 bases and J by 8 bases; unmatched bases: 14. Germline loops: CDR1 SEHNR, CDR2 FQNEAQ (reference sequence). The CDR3 has 18 amino acids.